This passage covers 13 T cell receptor beta chains from one sample sequenced in a study of beta chain features in type 1 diabetes. Expressed TCRB transcripts were sequenced after all isolated RNA was converted to cDNA. Clones were sequenced by immunoSEQ multiplex PCR, and TCRdb holds only the in-frame ones, with some missing. Among more than 150,000 clones listed, 10% to 15% were seen once. Sequencing was performed on central memory CD4+ T cells from blood. The receptor set was obtained from a woman aged 18 to 35 in good health.

This clone was picked up a small number of times. In nucleotides, the CDR3 is TGCGCCAGCAGCGATCCAGGGGTTACCTACGAGCAGTACTTC. Amino acid sequence: CASSDPGVTYEQYF. The chain links TRBV5-1 to TRBJ2-7; TRBD1 is a possible D gene (6 bases). This CDR3 spans 14 amino acids. The germline gives CDR1 SGHRS, CDR2 YFSETQ. Trimming took 4 bases from V and 2 from J, leaving 13 bases between them.

This clone has only a few counts. The chain recombines TRBV6-6 with TRBJ2-3, with 9 nucleotides matching TRBD2. Trimming cost V 4 bases and J 3 bases; bases outside gene matches: 8. This CDR3 comprises 16 residues. CDR1 and CDR2 from the germline V gene are MNHNY and SVGAGI (reference sequence). In DNA form, the CDR3 reads TGTGCCAGCAGTTCGTTAGCGGGAGTAAGGACAGATACGCAGTATTTT. It yields the protein CASSSLAGVRTDTQYF.

This clone was counted a few times. This sequence joins TRBV6-5 and TRBJ2-7; a possible D gene is TRBD2 (6 bases). This CDR3 is built from 16 residues. Germline V CDR1 and CDR2: MNHEY, SVGAGI. Trimming took 2 bases from V and 6 from J, leaving 20 bases between them. CDR3 residues: CASSYRPQEGIAEQYF. CDR3 bases: TGTGCCAGCAGTTACCGTCCGCAGGAGGGGATCGCCGAGCAGTACTTC.

This clone has more than one count but fewer than ten. The rearrangement links TRBV15 to TRBJ2-7; 7 bases map to TRBD1. CDR3 length: 16 residues. Germline trimming cut 5 bases from V and 2 bases from J; bases unmatched to any gene: 12. In germline, CDR1 is LNHNV, CDR2 YYDKDF (reference sequence). CDR3 loop: CATSPYRGTTTYEQYF. The CDR3 DNA sequence: TGTGCCACCAGCCCTTACAGGGGCACCACTACCTACGAGCAGTACTTC.

The chain uses TRBV5-6 and TRBJ1-1; TRBD1 is a possible D gene (6 bases). V was shortened by 7 bases and J by 6 bases, with 13 bases between the two germline ends. The CDR3 length is 12 residues. Germline V lookup: CDR1 SGHDT, CDR2 YYEEEE. In DNA, the CDR3 is TGTGCCAGCCGGGGGGCAGGGGCTGAAGCTTTCTTT. It encodes CASRGAGAEAFF. Drawing the rest from reference TRBV5-6 and TRBJ1-1, the complete variable domain is DAGVTQSPTHLIKTRGQQVTLRCSPKSGHDTVSWYQQALGQGPQFIFQYYEEEERQRGNFPDRFSGHQFPNYSSELNVNALLLGDSALYLCASRGAGAEAFFGQGTRLTVV.

The sample holds a few counts of this clone. The chain carries TRBV30 and TRBJ1-4; 7 bases fit TRBD1. Germline-derived CDR1 and CDR2 are GTSNPN and SVGIG (reference sequence). V shed 0 bases and J 8 bases; nucleotides not matched to a gene: 9. This CDR3 is 15 amino acids long. Here the CDR3 reads CAWSVARGSWEKLFF. CDR3 coding DNA: TGTGCCTGGAGTGTCGCCAGGGGGAGCTGGGAAAAACTGTTTTTT.

CDR3 DNA sequence: TGCGCCAGCAGCCAAGGGCCGTCGGCTAGCGACTCCTACGAGCAGTACTTC. Its translation: CASSQGPSASDSYEQYF. The chain recombines TRBV4-1 with TRBJ2-7; possible D gene TRBD2, 6 bases. Germline V CDR1 and CDR2: MGHRA, YSYEKL. The CDR3 is 17 amino acids. V was trimmed by 1 base and J by 0 bases, leaving 16 bases between them.

Of note for this clone: Additional DNA sequences in this sample encode the identical CDR3. V is TRBV5-1 and J is TRBJ2-1; D unclear. The CDR3 is 14 amino acids. V lost 4 bases to trimming and J lost 0 bases, with 8 bases between them. The germline V gene encodes CDR1 SGHRS and CDR2 YFSETQ. The CDR3 spells CASSPYSSYNEQFF. The CDR3 DNA reads as TGCGCCAGCAGCCCCTACAGCTCCTACAATGAGCAGTTCTTC.

This clone was detected a few times. The chain is built from TRBV4-1 and TRBJ1-5, with 8 bases fitting TRBD1. CDR1 and CDR2 (germline): MGHRA, YSYEKL. Trimming at V came to 4 bases and at J to 10 bases, leaving 12 bases not matched to a gene. This CDR3 contains 15 residues. CDR3 DNA sequence: TGCGCCAGCAGCCCCGGACAGGGACCCTTAAATCCCCAGCATTTT. This sequence encodes CASSPGQGPLNPQHF.

This chain connects TRBV29-1 to TRBJ2-3; 9 positions match TRBD1. Unmatched junction bases numbered 6, after V lost 6 bases and J lost 2 bases. The CDR3 has 14 amino acids. From germline, CDR1 is SQVTM and CDR2 ANQGSEA. This chain's CDR3 is CSVGTGTSTDTQYF. The CDR3 DNA follows: TGCAGCGTGGGGACAGGGACTTCCACAGATACGCAGTATTTT.

J is TRBJ2-7 and V is TRBV4-1, with 9 bases fitting TRBD2. Trimming at V came to 0 bases and at J to 8 bases, leaving 11 bases not matched to a gene. The length of the CDR3 is 16 residues. Germline V gene data show CDR1 as MGHRA and CDR2 as YSYEKL. CDR3 DNA: TGCGCCAGCAGCCAAGATCCCGCGGGAGGGGTCTTCAAGCAGTACTTC. Its translation is CASSQDPAGGVFKQYF.

This clone was picked up a small number of times. J is TRBJ2-1 and V is TRBV15; D call uncertain. The CDR3 sequence is 13 residues long. V was trimmed by 0 bases and J by 7 bases, leaving 7 bases between them. Germline V gene sequence: CDR1 LNHNV, CDR2 YYDKDF (reference sequence). CDR3: CATSRDFGNEQFF. CDR3 bases: TGTGCCACCAGCAGAGATTTCGGGAATGAGCAGTTCTTC. Supplemented by reference TRBV15 and TRBJ2-1, the full variable domain reads DAMVIQNPRYQVTQFGKPVTLSCSQTLNHNVMYWYQQKSSQAPKLLFHYYDKDFNNEADTPDNFQSRRPNTSFCFLDIRSPGLGDTAMYLCATSRDFGNEQFFGPGTRLTVL.

The chain recombines TRBV4-1 with TRBJ1-2, with D hard to call. Trimming removed 1 base at V and 0 bases at J, with 9 bases between. The length of the CDR3 is 15 residues. Germline CDR1 is MGHRA and CDR2 is YSYEKL. The CDR3 loop is CASSQGAGANYGYTF. The CDR3 DNA reads TGCGCCAGCAGCCAAGGAGCGGGAGCTAACTATGGCTACACCTTC.